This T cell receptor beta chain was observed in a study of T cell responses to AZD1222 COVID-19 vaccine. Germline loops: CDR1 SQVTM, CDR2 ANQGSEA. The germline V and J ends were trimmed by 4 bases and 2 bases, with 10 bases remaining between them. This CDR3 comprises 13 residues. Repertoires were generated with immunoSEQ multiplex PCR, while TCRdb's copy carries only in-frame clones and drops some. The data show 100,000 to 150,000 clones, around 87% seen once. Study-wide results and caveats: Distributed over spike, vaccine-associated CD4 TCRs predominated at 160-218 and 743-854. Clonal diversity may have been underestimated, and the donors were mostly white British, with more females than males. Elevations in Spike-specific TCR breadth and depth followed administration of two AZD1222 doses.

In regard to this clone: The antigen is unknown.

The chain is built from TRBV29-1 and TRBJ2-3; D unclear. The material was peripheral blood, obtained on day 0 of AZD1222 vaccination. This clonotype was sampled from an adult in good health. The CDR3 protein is CSVGGRVTDTQYF. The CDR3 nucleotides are TGCAGCGTTGGAGGCAGAGTCACAGATACGCAGTATTTT.